A single sample is the source of the 14 T cell receptor beta chains below, sequenced in a study of human T cells and chemical hapten exposure. One entry per CDR3 protein, called by TCRdb with MiXCR from the RACE reads. Of more than 150,000 distinct CDR3 sequences in the sample, about 14% are singletons; the top ten hold 1.7%. Sample time point: patch test 1, 2 weeks after DPC sensitization. Noted treatment: therapeutic diphenylcyclopropenone sensitization with weekly scalp DPC. Sequenced material: whole blood, taken in connection with sensitization to the hapten diphenylcyclopropenone (DPC). The receptors come from a young woman with alopecia areata. Some clones in this sample may be carry-over from other donors' samples.

At least ten counts were recorded for this clonotype. This chain joins TRBV30 and TRBJ2-2, with a tentative D call TRBD2 (6 bases). Trimming took 4 bases from V and 6 from J, leaving 12 bases between them. This CDR3 is built from 13 residues. Germline loops: CDR1 GTSNPN, CDR2 SVGIG (reference sequence). Here the CDR3 reads CAWTKSGPGELFF. DNA of the CDR3: TGTGCCTGGACAAAGAGCGGGCCCGGGGAGCTGTTTTTT.

This clonotype was seen only a few times. The J gene is TRBJ1-2, the V gene TRBV4-3, with 9 bases that match TRBD1. Germline trimming cut 6 bases from V and 4 bases from J; bases unmatched to any gene: 6. The germline V gene encodes CDR1 LGHNA and CDR2 YSLEER. The CDR3 is made up of 14 amino acids. The DNA of the CDR3 is TGCGCCAGCAGTCTTACAGGGGGCGGCTATGGCTACACCTTC. It yields the protein CASSLTGGGYGYTF.

This clonotype was recorded many times. This chain's CDR3 is CSARGTGSTDTQYF. DNA for the CDR3: TGCAGCGCCCGAGGGACAGGCAGCACAGATACGCAGTATTTT. This chain joins TRBV29-1 and TRBJ2-3, with TRBD1 identical over 8 bases. The CDR3 is 14 residues long. Germline V lookup: CDR1 SQVTM, CDR2 ANQGSEA. Germline trimming cut 7 bases from V and 0 bases from J; bases unmatched to any gene: 6.

This clonotype has at least ten counts. This chain links TRBV5-1 with TRBJ2-5; no firm D call. The V end lost 7 bases, the J end lost 3 bases, and 10 bases lay between the germline ends. The CDR3 is made up of 12 amino acids. Germline lookup yields CDR1 SGHRS and CDR2 YFSETQ. The CDR3 DNA reads TGCGCCAGCGCAGAAACGGAAGAGACCCAGTACTTC. This translates into CASAETEETQYF.

There are many counts of this clonotype. This chain links TRBV20-1 with TRBJ1-1; TRBD1 is a possible D gene (5 bases). Per germline, CDR1 DFQATT and CDR2 SNEGSKA (reference sequence). This CDR3 has 14 amino acids. With 0 bases removed from V and 9 bases from J, the gap between germline ends came to 17 bases. CDR3 sequence (DNA): TGCAGTGCTAGAGATGGAAGCAGGGAACTCCAAGCTTTCTTT. This encodes CSARDGSRELQAFF.

The chain couples TRBV6-5 to TRBJ1-1; weak D call: TRBD1 (5 bases). V was pared by 2 bases and J by 0 bases, with 13 bases between. The CDR3 extends over 16 amino acids. Germline V gives CDR1 MNHEY, CDR2 SVGAGI. The CDR3 sequence: CASSYGGGVMNTEAFF. DNA of the CDR3: TGTGCCAGCAGTTACGGGGGTGGCGTAATGAACACTGAAGCTTTCTTT.

In its sample, this clonotype was seen a few times. The chain carries TRBV2 and TRBJ1-4; weak D call: TRBD1 (6 bases). Germline CDR1 is SNHLY and CDR2 is FYNNEI. V shed 7 bases and J shed 1 base, with 10 bases lying between them. This CDR3 region has 14 residues. As DNA, the CDR3 is TGTGCCAGCATGAGGGGGGGAACTAATGAAAAACTGTTTTTT. Its translation is CASMRGGTNEKLFF. The variable domain in full, with the rest retrieved from reference TRBV2 and TRBJ1-4, is EPEVTQTPSHQVTQMGQEVILRCVPISNHLYFYWYRQILGQKVEFLVSFYNNEISEKSEIFDDQFSVERPDGSNFTLKIRSTKLEDSAMYFCASMRGGTNEKLFFGSGTQLSVL.

This clonotype was counted a few times. The gene calls are TRBV29-1 and TRBJ2-7; TRBD1 agrees at 8 bases. Losses at the gene ends were 6 bases for V and 2 bases for J; bases not matched to a gene: 3. The length of the CDR3 is 12 residues. CDR1 is SQVTM, CDR2 ANQGSEA, per germline. CDR3 residues: CSVSQGAYEQYF. The CDR3 nucleotides are TGCAGCGTCTCACAGGGGGCCTACGAGCAGTACTTC.

This sequence joins TRBV7-9 and TRBJ1-2, with D maybe TRBD1 (5 bases). V dropped 7 bases and J dropped 4 bases, with 19 bases sitting between them. The CDR3 length is 15 residues. The germline V gene encodes CDR1 SEHNR and CDR2 FQNEAQ (reference sequence). The CDR3: CASTPSAGSSYGYTF. CDR3 DNA: TGTGCCAGCACCCCCTCCGCAGGGTCCTCCTATGGCTACACCTTC.

This clonotype was detected a few times. The chain employs TRBV24-1 and TRBJ1-2; D is perhaps TRBD1 (5 bases). The ends were cut back, 0 bases at V and 4 bases at J, with 5 bases in the middle. Germline values: CDR1 KGHDR, CDR2 SFDVKD. The CDR3 is 13 residues long. The CDR3 region is CATSDLGGYGYTF. CDR3 sequence (DNA): TGTGCCACCAGTGATTTGGGGGGCTATGGCTACACCTTC.

The table lists this clonotype with a few counts. The chain couples TRBV7-2 to TRBJ2-3; D gene ambiguous. This CDR3 is built from 13 residues. Germline V gene sequence: CDR1 SGHTA, CDR2 FQGNSA. V lost 8 bases, J lost 2 bases, and 11 bases lay in between. For the CDR3, the DNA is TGTGCCAGCTCCTTGAGTGACACAGATACGCAGTATTTT. This encodes CASSLSDTDTQYF.

This clonotype was observed a few times. This rearrangement joins TRBV19 to TRBJ1-5; no clear D gene. The germline gives CDR1 LNHDA, CDR2 SQIVND (reference sequence). Trimming cost V 6 bases and J 2 bases, with 14 bases left between them. The CDR3 is made up of 15 amino acids. The chain's CDR3 is CASRATVAGNQPQHF. In DNA, the CDR3 is TGTGCCAGTAGGGCTACGGTGGCGGGCAATCAGCCCCAGCATTTT.

This clonotype was picked up a small number of times. V gene TRBV28 combines with J gene TRBJ2-2; no definite D call. This CDR3 has 15 residues. Trimming pared 4 bases from V and 2 bases from J, leaving 11 bases between. CDR1 is MDHEN, CDR2 SYDVKM, per germline. The CDR3 DNA sequence: TGTGCCAGCAGTTACGCGTTCGGAAACACCGGGGAGCTGTTTTTT. It codes for CASSYAFGNTGELFF.

This clonotype was found a few times. The rearrangement joins TRBV28 to TRBJ2-2; no reliable D call. Between the trimmed V and J ends, which lost 5 bases and 7 bases, there was a span of 20 bases. This CDR3 comprises 16 residues. In germline, CDR1 is MDHEN, CDR2 SYDVKM. The CDR3 loop is CASSQDWAQPLGELFF. Here the CDR3 DNA reads TGTGCCAGCAGTCAAGACTGGGCCCAGCCGCTCGGGGAGCTGTTTTTT.